This TCR beta chain was obtained from a study of blood T cell repertoires in COVID-19. Looking at the study overall: From T cells, B-cell-depleted T cells, or PBMCs came the material, which was cDNA or gDNA.

Germline V gene data show CDR1 as MNHEY and CDR2 as SVGEGT. This CDR3 has 16 residues. Trimming removed 0 bases at V and 0 bases at J, with 12 bases between. The Seattle patients joined while their infection was active and were tracked longitudinally afterward. Original processing notes: From reference gene primer amplification, estimates of nucleated cell counts were derived. Using immunoSEQ multiplex PCR, the repertoire was profiled, and TCRdb retains in-frame clones only, with some absent. For V, J and clone size, that table is used; D and trimming come from the DNA. Of hundreds of thousands of clones listed, 88% are singletons. This clone was picked up one time.

This clonotype was obtained from a woman in her sixties or seventies with COVID-19, enrolled during active disease. What was sequenced was peripheral blood. The genes are TRBV6-2 or TRBV6-3 and TRBJ2-7, with D possibly matching TRBD2 (5 bases). The DNA for the CDR3 is TGTGCCAGCAGTTACTCCCGGGGTGACAACTCCTACGAGCAGTACTTC. This gives the protein CASSYSRGDNSYEQYF.